A single sample gave rise to the 29 T cell receptor beta chains below, sequenced in a study of shared clonotypes between healthy human individuals. Sequenced by immunoSEQ multiplex PCR; TCRdb stores in-frame clones only, minus some. The sample consists of 2 million to 3 million clones, 80% to 95% of them appearing once. Source material: naive CD4+ T cells from PBMCs. As to subset: CD45RA+ positively selected. The receptor source for this set is a young man in good health. Some clones in this sample may be carry-over from other donors' samples.

This chain connects TRBV6-1 to TRBJ2-7; D possibly uses TRBD1 or TRBD2 (5 bases each). Germline CDR1 is MNHNS and CDR2 is SASEGT. The V end lost 7 bases, the J end lost 2 bases, and 15 bases lay between the germline ends. The CDR3 has 14 residues. The CDR3 reads CASKLSGTAYEQYF. The CDR3 DNA is TGTGCCAGCAAGTTATCAGGGACCGCCTACGAGCAGTACTTC.

The chain uses TRBV6-6 and TRBJ2-7; D tentatively reads TRBD1 or TRBD2 (6 bases each). CDR3 length equals 13 residues. Trimming removed 7 bases at V and 6 bases at J, with 16 bases between. Germline V gene lookup returns CDR1 MNHNY and CDR2 SVGAGI (reference sequence). The CDR3 protein is CASTQGRGGEQYF. The CDR3 DNA reads as TGTGCCAGCACACAAGGCAGGGGAGGCGAGCAGTACTTC.

Turning to this clone: The same CDR3 arises from other DNA sequences in this sample as well. The chain has TRBV7-3 and TRBJ2-2; no definite D call. There are 13 residues in the CDR3. The ends were cut back, 5 bases at V and 1 base at J, with 5 bases in the middle. Per germline, CDR1 SGHTA and CDR2 FQGTGA. The CDR3 region is CASSLLNTGELFF. The DNA of the CDR3 is TGTGCCAGCAGCCTGTTGAACACCGGGGAGCTGTTTTTT.

V usage is TRBV25-1 and J usage is TRBJ1-2; D is unclear. CDR3 length: 16 amino acids. Germline V gene data show CDR1 as MGHDK and CDR2 as SYGVNS. V shed 8 bases and J shed 0 bases, with 19 bases lying between them. The chain's CDR3 is CASSPGWAGPNYGYTF. The CDR3 region has the DNA TGTGCCAGCTCGCCTGGGTGGGCAGGACCTAACTATGGCTACACCTTC.

The rearrangement links TRBV2 to TRBJ2-4; D is uncertain. Per germline, CDR1 SNHLY and CDR2 FYNNEI. This CDR3 spans 14 amino acids. V lost 2 bases and J 7 bases, leaving 12 bases between the germline ends. The CDR3 region has the DNA TGTGCCAGCAGTGAAAACGGTGGGTCCAACATTCAGTACTTC. Its translation: CASSENGGSNIQYF.

The J gene is TRBJ1-4, the V gene TRBV15, with D possibly TRBD1 on 5 matching bases. The germline V gene encodes CDR1 LNHNV and CDR2 YYDKDF (reference sequence). The CDR3 is 13 amino acids. Trimming removed 6 bases at V and 5 bases at J, with 10 bases between. CDR3 sequence: CATSLSGNEKLFF. The CDR3, as DNA: TGTGCCACCAGTCTCTCAGGGAATGAAAAACTGTTTTTT.

This clone showed up just once. The rearrangement links TRBV10-3 to TRBJ1-5; TRBD1 aligns across 7 bases. The J segment lost 5 bases and the V segment lost 5 bases, leaving 6 bases of the junction unmatched. The CDR3 contains 14 residues. Germline CDR1 and CDR2: ENHRY and SYGVKD. The CDR3 DNA sequence: TGTGCCATCAGTCAGGACAGGTTTTATCAGCCCCAGCATTTT. Its translation: CAISQDRFYQPQHF.

The V and J genes are TRBV2 and TRBJ2-1; TRBD1 aligns across 7 bases. V shed 8 bases and J 7 bases; nucleotides not matched to a gene: 5. CDR1 is SNHLY and CDR2 is FYNNEI in the germline V gene. The CDR3 is 12 residues long. The CDR3 loop is CASDRVRNEQFF. The CDR3 coding sequence is TGTGCCAGCGACAGGGTAAGAAATGAGCAGTTCTTC. Full variable domain (outside the CDR3, taken from reference TRBV2 and TRBJ2-1): EPEVTQTPSHQVTQMGQEVILRCVPISNHLYFYWYRQILGQKVEFLVSFYNNEISEKSEIFDDQFSVERPDGSNFTLKIRSTKLEDSAMYFCASDRVRNEQFFGPGTRLTVL.

The rearrangement uses TRBV5-1 and TRBJ2-1; TRBD2 matches 7 bases. Germline V gene data show CDR1 as SGHRS and CDR2 as YFSETQ. The CDR3 has 15 residues. V lost 3 bases and J lost 0; bases outside the gene matches: 3. CDR3 bases: TGCGCCAGCAGCTCAGGACTAGGCTCCTACAATGAGCAGTTCTTC. Its protein product is CASSSGLGSYNEQFF.

The gene calls are TRBV25-1 and TRBJ2-6; a weak D match, TRBD2 (5 bases). The CDR3 totals 17 residues. Trimming cost V 3 bases and J 4 bases, with 16 bases left between them. In germline, CDR1 is MGHDK, CDR2 SYGVNS. DNA for the CDR3: TGTGCCAGCAGTGACCCCTCCGGGGTGAGAGGGGCCAACGTCCTGACTTTC. Amino acid sequence: CASSDPSGVRGANVLTF.

This clone occurred a few times. Additional DNA sequences in this sample encode the identical CDR3. The chain employs TRBV5-1 and TRBJ2-2; 7 nucleotides match TRBD2. The V and J ends lost 1 base and 2 bases, in that order; junction bases with no gene match: 2. This CDR3 region has 15 residues. From germline, CDR1 is SGHRS and CDR2 YFSETQ. The CDR3 region is CASSLLAVNTGELFF. The CDR3 coding sequence is TGCGCCAGCAGCTTGCTAGCGGTCAACACCGGGGAGCTGTTTTTT. Supplemented by reference TRBV5-1 and TRBJ2-2, the full variable domain reads KAGVTQTPRYLIKTRGQQVTLSCSPISGHRSVSWYQQTPGQGLQFLFEYFSETQRNKGNFPGRFSGRQFSNSRSEMNVSTLELGDSALYLCASSLLAVNTGELFFGEGSRLTVL.

V usage is TRBV19 and J usage is TRBJ2-1; 10 positions match TRBD2. CDR3 length equals 16 residues. V trimming: 5 bases; J trimming: 4 bases; junction bases outside the gene matches: 8. Germline CDR1 and CDR2: LNHDA and SQIVND (reference sequence). The CDR3 DNA follows: TGTGCCAGTAGTTTCCTAGGACTAGCGGTTTACAATGAGCAGTTCTTC. It specifies CASSFLGLAVYNEQFF.

The gene calls are TRBV6-6 and TRBJ2-2, with TRBD1 matching 8 bases. J gave up 7 bases and V 4 bases, and 2 bases lay outside the gene matches. From germline, CDR1 is MNHNY and CDR2 SVGAGI (reference sequence). CDR3 length: 13 amino acids. The CDR3 reads CASSSTGDGELFF. The CDR3 bases are TGTGCCAGCAGTTCGACAGGGGACGGGGAGCTGTTTTTT.

V and J are TRBV6-1 and TRBJ1-3; possible D gene TRBD1, 5 bases. The germline V and J ends were trimmed by 0 bases and 9 bases, with 18 bases remaining between them. Germline lookup yields CDR1 MNHNS and CDR2 SASEGT. The CDR3 length is 16 residues. The CDR3 DNA follows: TGTGCCAGCAGTGAAGCGGGACTCGGGACGTGGAGCACCATATATTTT. Translated, it gives CASSEAGLGTWSTIYF.

This clone was picked up a small number of times. V and J are TRBV19 and TRBJ1-1, with 7 nucleotides matching TRBD1. This CDR3 is built from 17 residues. The germline V gene has CDR1 LNHDA and CDR2 SQIVND (reference sequence). J was trimmed by 1 base and V by 11 bases; bases with no gene match: 19. The CDR3 nucleotides are TGTGCCCCTAAGGGACAGATCGATTGGGGAGGGAACACTGAAGCTTTCTTT. Translating it yields CAPKGQIDWGGNTEAFF.

The J gene is TRBJ2-7, the V gene TRBV9; TRBD2 might be the D (6 bases). From germline, CDR1 is SGDLS and CDR2 YYNGEE. V lost 4 bases and J lost 3, with 14 bases in between. The CDR3 spans 14 residues. CDR3 DNA sequence: TGTGCCAGCAGCCCCACTATCGGGAGCTACGAGCAGTACTTC. Translating it yields CASSPTIGSYEQYF.

This clone was detected once. This chain links TRBV19 with TRBJ1-3, with TRBD1 as a possible D gene (5 bases). V lost 6 bases, J lost 0 bases, and 9 bases lay in between. Germline loops: CDR1 LNHDA, CDR2 SQIVND (reference sequence). This CDR3 region has 14 residues. CDR3 in DNA: TGTGCCAGTAGGGACATAGCCTCTGGAAACACCATATATTTT. Encoded protein: CASRDIASGNTIYF.

This sequence joins TRBV7-7 and TRBJ2-5, with 7 bases that match TRBD1. From germline, CDR1 is SSHAT and CDR2 FNYEAQ (reference sequence). Trimming cost V 4 bases and J 5 bases; bases outside gene matches: 4. This CDR3 region has 13 residues. The CDR3 here is CASSSQGRETQYF. CDR3 DNA: TGTGCCAGCAGCTCACAGGGGCGGGAGACCCAGTACTTC.

The rearrangement joins TRBV27 to TRBJ2-4, with D possibly matching TRBD2 (6 bases). Germline assignment: CDR1 MNHEY and CDR2 SMNVEV (reference sequence). V gave up 2 bases and J gave up 7 bases, with 15 bases separating them. This CDR3 is built from 15 residues. The CDR3, as DNA: TGTGCCAGCAGTTTAGACCCGGGCGGAGGGAACATTCAGTACTTC. Its protein product is CASSLDPGGGNIQYF.

V gene TRBV27 combines with J gene TRBJ2-7; 11 nucleotides match TRBD1. This CDR3 is built from 16 residues. Germline V gives CDR1 MNHEY, CDR2 SMNVEV (reference sequence). Trimming cost V 5 bases and J 3 bases; bases outside gene matches: 9. CDR3 sequence reads: CASSHPAGTGGYEQYF. The CDR3 DNA follows: TGTGCCAGCAGTCACCCCGCCGGGACAGGGGGCTACGAGCAGTACTTC.

The chain carries TRBV11-2 and TRBJ1-1; TRBD1 agrees at 10 bases. The length of the CDR3 is 14 residues. J gave up 11 bases and V 4 bases, and 10 bases lay outside the gene matches. Germline V CDR1 and CDR2: SGHAT, FQNNGV. The DNA for the CDR3 is TGTGCCAGCAGCTACCGGCGGGACAGGGGAGCGGCTTTCTTT. Protein: CASSYRRDRGAAFF.

Notes on this clone: One junction end disagrees with the germline gene, perhaps due to a read error. The chain has TRBV7-9 and TRBJ1-4, with TRBD1 matching over 9 bases. The length of the CDR3 is 18 residues. Germline-derived CDR1 and CDR2 are SEHNR and FQNEAQ (reference sequence). This CDR3 reads CASSLAGTGRPPKEKLFF. CDR3 DNA: TGTGCCAGCAGCTTAGCCGGGACAGGGAGGCCCCCTAAAGAAAAACTGTTTTTT.

The rearrangement joins TRBV5-4 to TRBJ2-7; tentatively, D is TRBD1 or TRBD2 (5 bases each). Trimming removed 4 bases from V and 2 bases from J, with 13 bases in between. CDR3 length: 14 amino acids. The V gene's germline CDR1 is SGHNT and CDR2 YYREEE (reference sequence). CDR3 nucleotides: TGTGCCAGCAGCCCCGGGACGGCCACCTACGAGCAGTACTTC. It is translated as CASSPGTATYEQYF.

The V call is TRBV6-6, the J call TRBJ1-3; D call uncertain. Germline V gene sequence: CDR1 MNHNY, CDR2 SVGAGI (reference sequence). Between the trimmed V and J ends, which lost 2 bases and 0 bases, there was a span of 5 bases. This CDR3 contains 14 residues. The CDR3 nucleotides read TGTGCCAGCAGTTACGGCGCCTCTGGAAACACCATATATTTT. Its translation is CASSYGASGNTIYF.

The rearrangement links TRBV5-1 to TRBJ1-1; D call uncertain. V was shortened by 0 bases and J by 0 bases, with 9 bases between the two germline ends. The germline gives CDR1 SGHRS, CDR2 YFSETQ. There are 15 residues in the CDR3. This CDR3 reads CASSLEALLNTEAFF. CDR3 bases: TGCGCCAGCAGCTTGGAGGCGCTACTGAACACTGAAGCTTTCTTT.

The V gene is TRBV5-6, the J gene TRBJ2-7, with 14 bases matching TRBD2. V trimming: 3 bases; J trimming: 3 bases; junction bases outside the gene matches: 5. The CDR3 spans 16 residues. Germline-derived CDR1 and CDR2 are SGHDT and YYEEEE. CDR3 coding DNA: TGTGCCAGCAGCTGGGGGACTAGCGGGAGAGGCTACGAGCAGTACTTC. It specifies CASSWGTSGRGYEQYF.

The chain combines TRBV10-2 with TRBJ1-3; D may be TRBD1 (6 bases). CDR3 length: 16 residues. Trimming shortened V by 8 bases and J by 0 bases, and 17 bases separated the two germline ends. CDR1 is WSHSY, CDR2 SAAADI, per germline. Written as DNA, the CDR3 is TGCGCCAGCCTACGTACTAGGGGGTCCTCTGGAAACACCATATATTTT. Encoded protein: CASLRTRGSSGNTIYF.

The chain recombines TRBV6-1 with TRBJ2-1; TRBD2 agrees at 7 bases. The ends lost 10 bases at V and 10 bases at J; junction bases unmatched: 16. The CDR3 has 14 amino acids. Germline-derived CDR1 and CDR2 are MNHNS and SASEGT. Written as DNA, the CDR3 is TGTGCCATCGAGAGCCGGGGACTAATAAGGGAGCAGTTCTTC. It encodes CAIESRGLIREQFF.

This clone was observed a few times. J is TRBJ2-7 and V is TRBV6-6; TRBD1 matches 7 bases. CDR3 length: 14 amino acids. The V gene end was trimmed by 0 bases and the J gene end by 5 bases; junction bases not matched to a gene: 4. CDR1 MNHNY and CDR2 SVGAGI come from the germline V gene (reference sequence). The CDR3 spells CASSYSTGLNEQYF. CDR3 nucleotides: TGTGCCAGCAGTTACTCGACAGGGTTGAACGAGCAGTACTTC.